The table lists the clone carrying this T cell receptor (beta chain) with many counts. Its antigen is unidentified. This library used roughly 430 ng RNA and molecular barcoded adaptors spanning alpha/delta and beta/gamma chains. TCRdb redid the calling of the reads with MiXCR, one entry per CDR3 protein. This table holds roughly 90,000 distinct CDR3 sequences, over 9% found once. These data come from a study of read filtering for tumor transcriptome and immune sequencing. Overall study results and limits: About 81.9% of IR-seq clonotypes had one read, totaling 3% to 4.5% of reads; RNA-seq: 74.6% and 44.6%.

The CDR3 runs to 16 residues. Trimming took 4 bases from V and 3 from J; bases not matched to a gene: 9. Looked up from germline, CDR1 is KGHSH and CDR2 is LQKENI. This receptor was identified in a donor at least 40 years old with multiple myeloma. Sequenced input: a population of CD138-negative cells sorted from bone marrow. The gene calls are TRBV18 and TRBJ1-1; 9 bases fit TRBD1. CDR3 loop: CASSLSAGQGYTEAFF. DNA of the CDR3: TGTGCCAGCTCACTTTCCGCGGGACAGGGTTACACTGAAGCTTTCTTT.